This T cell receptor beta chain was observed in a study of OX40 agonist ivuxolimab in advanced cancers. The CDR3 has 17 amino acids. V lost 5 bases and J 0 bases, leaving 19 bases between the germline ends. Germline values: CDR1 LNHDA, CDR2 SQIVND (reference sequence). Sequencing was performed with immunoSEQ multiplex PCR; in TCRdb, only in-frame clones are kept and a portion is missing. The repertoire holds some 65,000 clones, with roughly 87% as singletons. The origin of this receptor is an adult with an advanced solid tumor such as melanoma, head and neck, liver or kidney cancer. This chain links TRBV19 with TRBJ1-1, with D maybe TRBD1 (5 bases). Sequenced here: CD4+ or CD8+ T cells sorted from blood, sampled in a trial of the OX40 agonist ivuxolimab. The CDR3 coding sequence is TGTGCCAGTAGTGTTCCCCCTTCGGGGGGTCTGAACACTGAAGCTTTCTTT. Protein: CASSVPPSGGLNTEAFF.